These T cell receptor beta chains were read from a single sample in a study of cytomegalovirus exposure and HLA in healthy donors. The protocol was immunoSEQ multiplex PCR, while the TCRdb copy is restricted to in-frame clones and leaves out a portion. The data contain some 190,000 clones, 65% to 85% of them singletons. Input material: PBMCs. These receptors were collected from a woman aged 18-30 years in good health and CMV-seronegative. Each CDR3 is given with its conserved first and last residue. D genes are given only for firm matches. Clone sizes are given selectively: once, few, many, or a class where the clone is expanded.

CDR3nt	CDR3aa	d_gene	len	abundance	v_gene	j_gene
TGTGCCATAGCGGGGGGGGGAGAGACCCAGTACTTC	CAIAGGGETQYF	TRBD2	12	NA	TRBV28	TRBJ2-5
TGTGCCAGCAGTTTTGCGGGGGTAGGTGGAAACACCATATATTTT	CASSFAGVGGNTIYF	NA	15	NA	TRBV28	TRBJ1-3
TGCGCCAGCAGCTTGAGTTTTGCGGTCACCTCCTACGAGCAGTACTTC	CASSLSFAVTSYEQYF	NA	16	NA	TRBV5-1	TRBJ2-7
TGTGCCAGCAGTTACACGCAGAACTATGGCTACACCTTC	CASSYTQNYGYTF	NA	13	NA	TRBV6-5	TRBJ1-2
TGTGCCAGCAGTTTACCAGATCAGCCCCAGCATTTT	CASSLPDQPQHF	NA	12	NA	TRBV27	TRBJ1-5
TGTGCCAGCAGCACCGACAGGGGATCCAAAAACATTCAGTACTTC	CASSTDRGSKNIQYF	TRBD1	15	few	TRBV2	TRBJ2-4
TGTGCCTGGAGTGTCGAGGACACCCCCTGGAGTGGCTACACCTTC	CAWSVEDTPWSGYTF	NA	15	once	TRBV30	TRBJ1-2
TGTGCCAGCAGAGAAGGGACAGGGGGCGGCTACACCTTC	CASREGTGGGYTF	TRBD1	13	NA	TRBV28	TRBJ1-2
TGTGCCAGCAGTTCGACTAGCGGGCTGCCTTACAATGAGCAGTTCTTC	CASSSTSGLPYNEQFF	TRBD2	16	NA	TRBV28	TRBJ2-1
TGTGCCAGCAGCCCCCGAAATCTAGGGGGAAACAATGAGCAGTTCTTC	CASSPRNLGGNNEQFF	NA	16	NA	TRBV9	TRBJ2-1
TGTGCCACAACCGGGAGACAAGATACGCAGTATTTT	CATTGRQDTQYF	NA	12	NA	TRBV6-5	TRBJ2-3
TGTGCCAGCAGCGTATTGGCGGGGGCAGATACGCAGTATTTT	CASSVLAGADTQYF	TRBD2	14	NA	TRBV9	TRBJ2-3
TGTGCCAGCAGCTTGACAGCCGCCACTGAAGCTTTCTTT	CASSLTAATEAFF	NA	13	NA	TRBV5-4	TRBJ1-1
TGTGCCAGCATGGGACATACCTACGAGCAGTACTTC	CASMGHTYEQYF	NA	12	NA	TRBV6-1	TRBJ2-7
TGTGCCAGCAGCCCCCGCGAGCAAGAGACCCAGTACTTC	CASSPREQETQYF	NA	13	once	TRBV4-2	TRBJ2-5
TGTGCCACCAGCAGACAGGGCCAGAATAACTATGGCTACACCTTC	CATSRQGQNNYGYTF	NA	15	NA	TRBV15	TRBJ1-2
TGCAGCGTTTTTACTAACTATGGCTACACCTTC	CSVFTNYGYTF	NA	11	NA	TRBV29-1	TRBJ1-2
TGTGCCAGCAGTTCGTTTCAGGGCTACGAGCAGTACTTC	CASSSFQGYEQYF	NA	13	NA	TRBV28	TRBJ2-7
TGTGCCTACAACAGGGGAAGCTCTGGAAACACCATATATTTT	CAYNRGSSGNTIYF	TRBD1	14	NA	TRBV30	TRBJ1-3
TGTGCCAGCAGTGAATTGGCTAGCGGCCGCACAGATACGCAGTATTTT	CASSELASGRTDTQYF	TRBD2	16	NA	TRBV6-1	TRBJ2-3
TGTGCCAGCAGCCCACAAGGGGGCATAGAATCCTACGAGCAGTACTTC	CASSPQGGIESYEQYF	TRBD1	16	once	TRBV7-9	TRBJ2-7
TGTGCCAGCAGCCCTGGGGGCGGGGGGTCACAAGAGACCCAGTACTTC	CASSPGGGGSQETQYF	TRBD2	16	NA	TRBV7-9	TRBJ2-5
TGTGCCAGCAGCCCGACCGGACAGAACACTGAAGCTTTCTTT	CASSPTGQNTEAFF	NA	14	once	TRBV7-3	TRBJ1-1